This TCR beta chain was observed in a study of cytomegalovirus exposure and HLA in healthy donors. Study as a whole: Researchers found that approximately 85% of about 400 genotyped donors fell within the Caucasian-associated ancestry cluster.

PCR primers comprised 60 Vbeta and 13 Jbeta primers. TCRdb keeps only in-frame clones here, not all; method: immunoSEQ multiplex PCR. The sample holds around 190,000 clones; about 80% are singletons and the top ten take 0.9% to 1.2%. A word on this clone: Its specificity is not known.

The study, taken as a whole, reports: Several V segments, TRBV6-2 and TRBV6-3 among them, could not be told apart and were dropped. Reportedly, cytomegalovirus status was diagnosed with high sensitivity and specificity. A list of 150 to 200 TCR beta chains associated with cytomegalovirus was given.

The CDR3 has 15 amino acids. V trimming: 3 bases; J trimming: 9 bases; junction bases outside the gene matches: 6. Germline V lookup: CDR1 SGDLS, CDR2 YYNGEE. The material sequenced was PBMCs. This chain links TRBV9 with TRBJ2-1, with TRBD2 matching over 13 bases. The TCR sequence derives from a woman aged 40 to 50 in good health and CMV-seronegative. The CDR3, as DNA: TGTGCCAGCAGCGGGACTAGCGGGAGTCAGGGTGAGCAGTTCTTC. It specifies CASSGTSGSQGEQFF.